This T cell receptor beta chain is drawn from a study of T cells in localized non-small cell lung cancer. Overall study results and limits: Higher T cell density in the blood was associated with longer overall survival, whereas higher adjacent-lung clonality associated with shorter survival. Tumor showed lower T cell clonality than uninvolved adjacent lung, where it was highest. For the top 100 tumor clones, a median roughly 56 also appeared in adjacent lung.

Comments on this clone: Its target is not known.

Sequencing was performed with immunoSEQ multiplex PCR; in TCRdb, only in-frame clones are kept and a portion is missing. The sample lists under 20,000 clones, roughly 90% occurring once. Germline CDR1 and CDR2: WNHNN and SYGVQD (reference sequence). The CDR3 runs 14 residues. Trimming took off 3 bases at V and 5 bases at J, with 13 bases between the two ends. The sequence was obtained from a man aged 35 to 69 with stage I lung adenocarcinoma. The rearrangement uses TRBV10-1 and TRBJ2-5, with TRBD2 as a possible D gene (5 bases). The input for sequencing was peripheral blood, taken before any cancer treatment. The chain's CDR3 is CASSDHTSTETQYF. The CDR3 nucleotides are TGCGCCAGCAGTGACCATACTAGTACCGAGACCCAGTACTTC.